This TCR beta chain was found in a study of molecular identifiers for immune sequencing clone quantification. TCRdb re-called the PCR reads through MiXCR, storing one row per CDR3 protein. The data contain around 300,000 distinct CDR3 sequences, roughly a quarter of them singletons. Trimming took off 4 bases at V and 2 bases at J, with 5 bases between the two ends. The CDR3 sequence is 11 residues long. Germline CDR1 and CDR2: DFQATT and SNEGSKA (reference sequence). This clonotype was counted between two and nine times. The receptor was isolated from a human donor in good health. Some libraries in this study had Jurkat cell RNA spiked in. The rearrangement links TRBV20-1 to TRBJ1-1; the D is unclear. Input material: naive CD8+ T cells from blood, with Jurkat cell RNA spiked in. Subset noted: FACS-sorted CD8+CD4-CCR7+CD45RA+ naive T cells. The CDR3 bases are TGCAGTGCTATTGGCAACACTGAAGCTTTCTTT. Translating gives CSAIGNTEAFF.